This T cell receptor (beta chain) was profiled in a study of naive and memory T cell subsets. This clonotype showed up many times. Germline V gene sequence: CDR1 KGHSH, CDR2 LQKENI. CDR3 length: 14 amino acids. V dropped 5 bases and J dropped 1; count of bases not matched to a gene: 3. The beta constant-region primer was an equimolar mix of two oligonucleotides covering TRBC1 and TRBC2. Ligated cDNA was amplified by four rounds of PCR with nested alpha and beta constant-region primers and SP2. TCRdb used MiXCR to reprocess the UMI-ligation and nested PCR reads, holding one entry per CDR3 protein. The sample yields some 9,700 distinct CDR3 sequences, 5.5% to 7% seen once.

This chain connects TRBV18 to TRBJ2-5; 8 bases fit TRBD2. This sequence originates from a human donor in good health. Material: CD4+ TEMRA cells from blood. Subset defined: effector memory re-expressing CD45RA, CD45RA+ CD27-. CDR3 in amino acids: CASSYTSGQETQYF. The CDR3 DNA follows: TGTGCCAGCTCATACACTAGCGGCCAAGAGACCCAGTACTTC.